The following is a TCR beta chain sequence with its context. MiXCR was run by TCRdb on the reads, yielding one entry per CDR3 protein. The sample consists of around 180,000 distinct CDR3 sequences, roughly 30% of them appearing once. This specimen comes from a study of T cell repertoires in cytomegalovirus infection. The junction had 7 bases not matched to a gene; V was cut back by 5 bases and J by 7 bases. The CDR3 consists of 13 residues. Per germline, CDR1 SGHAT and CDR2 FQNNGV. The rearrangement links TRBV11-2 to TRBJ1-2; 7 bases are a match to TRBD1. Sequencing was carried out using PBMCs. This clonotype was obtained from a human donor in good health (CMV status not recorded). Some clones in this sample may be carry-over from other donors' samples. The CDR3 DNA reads TGTGCCAGCAGCAAACAGGGGACCCTTGGCTACACCTTC. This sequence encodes CASSKQGTLGYTF.